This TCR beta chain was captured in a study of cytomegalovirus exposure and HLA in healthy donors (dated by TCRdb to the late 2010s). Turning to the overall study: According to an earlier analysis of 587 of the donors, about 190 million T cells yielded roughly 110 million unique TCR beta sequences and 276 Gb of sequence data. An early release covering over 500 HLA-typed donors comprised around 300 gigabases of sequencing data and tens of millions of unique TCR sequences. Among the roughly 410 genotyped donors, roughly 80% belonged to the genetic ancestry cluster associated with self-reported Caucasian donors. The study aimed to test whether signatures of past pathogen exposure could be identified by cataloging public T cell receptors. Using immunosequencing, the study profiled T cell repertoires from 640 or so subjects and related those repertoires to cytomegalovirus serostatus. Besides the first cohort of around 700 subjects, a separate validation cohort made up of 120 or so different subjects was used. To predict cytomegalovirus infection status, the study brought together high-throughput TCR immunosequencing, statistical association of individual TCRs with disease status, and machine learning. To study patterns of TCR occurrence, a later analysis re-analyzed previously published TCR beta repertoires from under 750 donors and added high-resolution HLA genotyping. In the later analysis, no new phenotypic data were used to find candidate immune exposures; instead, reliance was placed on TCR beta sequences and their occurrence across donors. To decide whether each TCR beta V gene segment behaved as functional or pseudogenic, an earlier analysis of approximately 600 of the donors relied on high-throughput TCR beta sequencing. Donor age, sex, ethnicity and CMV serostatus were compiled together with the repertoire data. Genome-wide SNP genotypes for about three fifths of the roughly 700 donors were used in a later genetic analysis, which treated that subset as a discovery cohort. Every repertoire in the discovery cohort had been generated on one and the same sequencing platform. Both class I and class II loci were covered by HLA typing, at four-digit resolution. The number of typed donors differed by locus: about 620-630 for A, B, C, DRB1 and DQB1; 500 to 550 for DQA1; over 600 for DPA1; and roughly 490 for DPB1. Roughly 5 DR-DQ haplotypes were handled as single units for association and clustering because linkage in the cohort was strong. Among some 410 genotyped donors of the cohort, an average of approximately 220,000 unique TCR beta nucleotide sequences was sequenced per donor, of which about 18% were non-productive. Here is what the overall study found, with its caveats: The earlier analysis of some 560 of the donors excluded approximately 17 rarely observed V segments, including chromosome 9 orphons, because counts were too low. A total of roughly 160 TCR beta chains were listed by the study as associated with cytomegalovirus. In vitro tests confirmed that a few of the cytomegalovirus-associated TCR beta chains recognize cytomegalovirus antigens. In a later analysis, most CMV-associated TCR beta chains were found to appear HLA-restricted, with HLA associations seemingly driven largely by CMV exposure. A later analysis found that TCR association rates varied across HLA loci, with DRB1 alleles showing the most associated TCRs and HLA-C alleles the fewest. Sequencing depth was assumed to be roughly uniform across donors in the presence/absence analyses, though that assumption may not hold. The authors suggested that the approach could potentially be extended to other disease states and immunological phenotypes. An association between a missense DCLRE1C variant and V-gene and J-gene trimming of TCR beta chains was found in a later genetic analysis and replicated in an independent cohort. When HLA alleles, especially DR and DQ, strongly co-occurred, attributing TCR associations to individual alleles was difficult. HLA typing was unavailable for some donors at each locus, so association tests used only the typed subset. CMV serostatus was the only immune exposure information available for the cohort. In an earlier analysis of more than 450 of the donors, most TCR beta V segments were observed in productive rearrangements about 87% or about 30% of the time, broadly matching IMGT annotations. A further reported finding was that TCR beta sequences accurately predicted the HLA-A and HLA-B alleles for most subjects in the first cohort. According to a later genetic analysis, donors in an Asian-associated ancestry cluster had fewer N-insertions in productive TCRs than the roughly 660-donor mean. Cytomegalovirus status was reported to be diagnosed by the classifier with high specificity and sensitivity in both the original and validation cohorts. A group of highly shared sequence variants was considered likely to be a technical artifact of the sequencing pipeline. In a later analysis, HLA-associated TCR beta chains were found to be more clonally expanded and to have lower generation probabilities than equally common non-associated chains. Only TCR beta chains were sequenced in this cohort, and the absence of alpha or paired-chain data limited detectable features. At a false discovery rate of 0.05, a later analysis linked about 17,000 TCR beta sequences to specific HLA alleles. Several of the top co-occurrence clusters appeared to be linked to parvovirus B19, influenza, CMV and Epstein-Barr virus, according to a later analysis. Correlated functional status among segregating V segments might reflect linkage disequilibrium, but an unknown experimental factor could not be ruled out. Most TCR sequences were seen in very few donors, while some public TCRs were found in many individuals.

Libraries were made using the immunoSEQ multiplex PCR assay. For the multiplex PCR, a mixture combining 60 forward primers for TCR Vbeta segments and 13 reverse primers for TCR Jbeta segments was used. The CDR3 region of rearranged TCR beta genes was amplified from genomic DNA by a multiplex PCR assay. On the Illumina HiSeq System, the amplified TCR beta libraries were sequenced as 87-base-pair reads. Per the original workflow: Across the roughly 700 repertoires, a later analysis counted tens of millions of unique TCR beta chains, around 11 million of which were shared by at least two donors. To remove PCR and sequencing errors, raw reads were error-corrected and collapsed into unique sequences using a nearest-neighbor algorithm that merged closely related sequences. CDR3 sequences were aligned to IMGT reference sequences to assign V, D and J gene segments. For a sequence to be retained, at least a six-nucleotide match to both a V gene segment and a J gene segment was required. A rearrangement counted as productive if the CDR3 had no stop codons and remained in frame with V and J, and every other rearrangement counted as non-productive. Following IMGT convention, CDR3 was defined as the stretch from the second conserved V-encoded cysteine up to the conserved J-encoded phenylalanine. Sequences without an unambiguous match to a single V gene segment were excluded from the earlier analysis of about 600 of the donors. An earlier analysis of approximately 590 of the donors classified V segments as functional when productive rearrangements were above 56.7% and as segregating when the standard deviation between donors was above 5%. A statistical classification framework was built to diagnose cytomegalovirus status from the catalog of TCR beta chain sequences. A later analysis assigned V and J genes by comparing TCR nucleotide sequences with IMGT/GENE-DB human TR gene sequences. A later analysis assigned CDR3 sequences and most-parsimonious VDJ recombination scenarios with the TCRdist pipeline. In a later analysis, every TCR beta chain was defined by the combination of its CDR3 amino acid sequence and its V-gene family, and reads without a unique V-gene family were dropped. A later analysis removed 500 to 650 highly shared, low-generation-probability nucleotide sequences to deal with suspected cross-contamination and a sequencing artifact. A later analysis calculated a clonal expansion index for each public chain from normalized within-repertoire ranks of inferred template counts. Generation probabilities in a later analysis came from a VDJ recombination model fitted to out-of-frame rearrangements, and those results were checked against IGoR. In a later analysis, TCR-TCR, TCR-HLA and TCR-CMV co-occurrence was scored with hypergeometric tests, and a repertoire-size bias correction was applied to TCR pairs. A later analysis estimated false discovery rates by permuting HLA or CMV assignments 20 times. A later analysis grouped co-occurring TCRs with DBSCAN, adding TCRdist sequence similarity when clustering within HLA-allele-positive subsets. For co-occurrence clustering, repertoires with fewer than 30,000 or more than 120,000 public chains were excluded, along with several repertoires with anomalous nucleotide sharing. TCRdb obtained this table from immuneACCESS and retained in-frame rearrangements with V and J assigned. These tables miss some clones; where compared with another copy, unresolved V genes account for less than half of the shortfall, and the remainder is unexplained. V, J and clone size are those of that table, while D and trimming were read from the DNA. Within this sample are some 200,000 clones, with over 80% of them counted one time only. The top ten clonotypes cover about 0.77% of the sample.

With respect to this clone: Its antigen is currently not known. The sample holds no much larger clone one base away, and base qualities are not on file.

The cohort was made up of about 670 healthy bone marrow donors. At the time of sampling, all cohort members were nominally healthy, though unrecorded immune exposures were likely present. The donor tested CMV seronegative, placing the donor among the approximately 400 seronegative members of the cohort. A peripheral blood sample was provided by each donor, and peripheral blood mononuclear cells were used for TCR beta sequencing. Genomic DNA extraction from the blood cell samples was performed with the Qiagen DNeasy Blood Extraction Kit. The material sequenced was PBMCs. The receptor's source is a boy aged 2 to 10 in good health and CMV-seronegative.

The CDR3 protein is CASSLAWTDSYGYTF. Read as DNA, the sequence is TGTGCCAGCAGCTTGGCCTGGACAGACTCATATGGCTACACCTTC. Recombination joined TRBV5-5 with TRBJ1-2; the D region possibly corresponds to TRBD1 (6 bases align). Reading from cysteine to phenylalanine, the CDR3 counts 15 amino acids. CDR3 DNA only is kept here, 45 bases in frame from base 1. V is pared back by 0 bases and J by 5 bases, with 14 bases lying between the germline termini. In the germline V gene (reference sequence), CDR1 corresponds to SGHKS and CDR2 to YYEKEE.